Detailed here is one T cell receptor (beta chain). Its matching antigen is unknown. Primers: 60 Vbeta forward and 13 Jbeta reverse. In the authors' methods: Roughly 10 million shared chains were among the approximately 82 million unique TCR beta chains that a later analysis counted. Profiled with immunoSEQ multiplex PCR; TCRdb holds only in-frame clones, not every one. From that table come the V and J calls and clone size; the DNA was used to work out D and trimming. The sample contains some 150,000 clones, 60% to 80% of which appear only once. These data are taken from a study of cytomegalovirus exposure and HLA in healthy donors. As for the study in general: About 80 million unique TCRs from HLA-typed donors made up an early data release.

V dropped 7 bases and J dropped 8 bases, with 17 bases sitting between them. The CDR3 has 13 amino acids. Germline V gives CDR1 SNHLY, CDR2 FYNNEI. Study-wide findings and caveats: Several of the most significant clusters appeared linked to common viral pathogens, based on a later analysis. With high specificity and sensitivity, the classifier reportedly diagnosed cytomegalovirus status.

Sequences were obtained from PBMCs. The chain combines TRBV2 with TRBJ1-1; tentative D call: TRBD1 (5 bases). The TCR originated in a man between 18 and 29 years old in good health and CMV-seropositive. CDR3 bases: TGTGCCAGCACCGGAACTCGGGCAGGGGAAGCTTTCTTT. The encoded protein is CASTGTRAGEAFF.